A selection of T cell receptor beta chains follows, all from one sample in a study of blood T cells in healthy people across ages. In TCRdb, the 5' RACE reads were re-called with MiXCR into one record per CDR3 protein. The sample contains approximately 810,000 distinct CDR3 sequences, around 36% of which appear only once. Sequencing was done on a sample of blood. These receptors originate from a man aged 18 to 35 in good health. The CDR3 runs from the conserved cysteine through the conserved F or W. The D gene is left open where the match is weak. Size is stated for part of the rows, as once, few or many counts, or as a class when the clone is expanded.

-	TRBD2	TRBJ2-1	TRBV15	TGTGCCACCAGCGGGGGGCGACTAGCGGGGGCCGGGAATGAGCAGTTCTTC	CATSGGRLAGAGNEQFF
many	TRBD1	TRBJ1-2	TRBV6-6	TGTGCCAGCAGTTACTCGGACAGGTCCTTGGGTGGCTACACCTTC	CASSYSDRSLGGYTF
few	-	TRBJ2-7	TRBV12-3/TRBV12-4	TGTGCCAGCAGTTTTGGCAGGTGGTCCTACGAGCAGTACTTC	CASSFGRWSYEQYF
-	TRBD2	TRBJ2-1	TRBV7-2	TGTGCCAGCAGCCGAGGGGGGACTAGCAAGGTCTTC	CASSRGGTSKVF
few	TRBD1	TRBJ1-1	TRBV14	TGTGCCAGCAGCCAAGGGGACAGGGTTGAGGCTGAAGCTTTCTTT	CASSQGDRVEAEAFF
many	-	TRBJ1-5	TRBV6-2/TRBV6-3	TGTGCCAGCAGTGGGTGGGGATTGAATCAGCCCCAGCATTTT	CASSGWGLNQPQHF
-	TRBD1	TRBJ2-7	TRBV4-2	TGTGCCAGCAGCGAACAGGGACAGGGTGGCTACGAGCAGTACTTC	CASSEQGQGGYEQYF
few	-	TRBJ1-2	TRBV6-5	TGTGCCAGCAGTTACTCGGGGGGTCGGGATGGCTACACCTTC	CASSYSGGRDGYTF
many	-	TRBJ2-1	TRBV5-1	TGCGCCAGCAGCCGCCTTTCAGGGGAAAATGAGCAGTTCTTC	CASSRLSGENEQFF
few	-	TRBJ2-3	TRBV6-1	TGTGCCAGCAGTGATGGTCATAGCTTGACAGATACGCAGTATTTT	CASSDGHSLTDTQYF
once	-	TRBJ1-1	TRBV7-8	TGTGCCAGCAGCTTAGAAACGGGGGCTGAAGCTTTCTTT	CASSLETGAEAFF
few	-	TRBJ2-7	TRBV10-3	TGTGCCATCAGTGGTCAGGGGCGCGAGCAGTACTTC	CAISGQGREQYF
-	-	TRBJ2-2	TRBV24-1	TGTGCCACCAGGGCTTCCCGGGACACTAAGAACACCGGGGAGCTGTTTTTT	CATRASRDTKNTGELFF
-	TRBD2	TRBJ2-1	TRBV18	TGTGCCAGCTCGCAAGCGGGGGGCGAATCCTACAATGAGCAGTTCTTC	CASSQAGGESYNEQFF
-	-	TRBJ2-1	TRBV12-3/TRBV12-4	TGTGCCAGCAGTCCTATCCATTCACAGGGAACCGACAATGAGCAGTTCTTC	CASSPIHSQGTDNEQFF
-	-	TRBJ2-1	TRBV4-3	TGCGCCACCTCACCTGGGGACTCTTACAATGAGCAGTTCTTC	CATSPGDSYNEQFF
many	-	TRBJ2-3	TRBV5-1	TGCGCCAGCAGCTTGGCCGAGCGACAGAGGACAGATACGCAGTATTTT	CASSLAERQRTDTQYF
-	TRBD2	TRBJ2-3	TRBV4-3	TGCGCCAGCAGCCCCGGACTAGTGTCAGATACGCAGTATTTT	CASSPGLVSDTQYF
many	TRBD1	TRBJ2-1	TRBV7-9	TGTGCCAGCAGCGTTAGGAACTCAGGGGGCAATGAGCAGTTCTTC	CASSVRNSGGNEQFF
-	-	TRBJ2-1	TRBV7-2	TGTGCCAGCAGGGACACCCCAATGTACAATGAGCAGTTCTTC	CASRDTPMYNEQFF
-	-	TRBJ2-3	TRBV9	TGTGCCGGCACCCCGAATCCCGGGACACGAACGGGCCCAGATACGCAGTATTTT	CAGTPNPGTRTGPDTQYF
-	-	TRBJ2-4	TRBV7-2	TGTGCCGGCAGCGTAGGGGGCGCGGGGGAGCAGTACTTC	CAGSVGGAGEQYF
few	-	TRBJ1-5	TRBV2	TGTGCCAGCAGAGGGGGTATTGGCAATCAGCCCCAGCATTTT	CASRGGIGNQPQHF
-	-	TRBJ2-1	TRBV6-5	TGTGCCAGCAGTGCCACGGGACGTAACAATGAGCAGTTCTTC	CASSATGRNNEQFF
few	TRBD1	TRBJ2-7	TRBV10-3	TGTGCCATCAGGAGACAGGGCCCCACCTACGAGCAGTACTTC	CAIRRQGPTYEQYF
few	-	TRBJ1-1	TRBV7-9	TGTGCCAGCAGCCCCAGGAACATGAACACTGAAGCTTTCTTT	CASSPRNMNTEAFF
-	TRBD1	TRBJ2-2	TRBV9	TGTGCCAGCAGCGACGGGACAGGACAAACCGGGGAGCTGTTTTTT	CASSDGTGQTGELFF
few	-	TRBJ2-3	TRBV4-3	TGCGCCAGCAGCCAAGGGCCGGCAGGGCCTAGCACAGATACGCAGTATTTT	CASSQGPAGPSTDTQYF
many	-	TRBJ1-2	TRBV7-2	TGTGCCAGCAGTCCGGGGAACTATGGCTACACCTTC	CASSPGNYGYTF
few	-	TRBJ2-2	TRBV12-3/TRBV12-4	TGTGCCAGCAGTTTTTCAGGACCGAACACCGGGGAGCTGTTTTTT	CASSFSGPNTGELFF
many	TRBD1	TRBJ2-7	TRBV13	TGTGCCAGCAGCTTACTACGCAGGGGGATTTGGGGGCAGTACTTC	CASSLLRRGIWGQYF
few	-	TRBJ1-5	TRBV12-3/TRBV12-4	TGTGCCAGCAGTTTACGGGCAGGGAGCCAGCCCCAGCATTTT	CASSLRAGSQPQHF
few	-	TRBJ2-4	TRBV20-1	TGCAGTGCGAGGGACCGAGGAATTCAGTACTTC	CSARDRGIQYF
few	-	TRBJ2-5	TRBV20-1	TGCAGTGCTCATGCACTGGACGAGCAGCGAGAGACCCAGTACTTC	CSAHALDEQRETQYF
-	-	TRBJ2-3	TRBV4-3	TGCGCCAGCAGCCAAGGGGCGGCGCCAGATATGCGGTATTTT	CASSQGAAPDMRYF
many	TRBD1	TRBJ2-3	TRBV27	TGTGCCAGCACCCCGGGACAGGGAATCACAGATACGCAGTATTTT	CASTPGQGITDTQYF
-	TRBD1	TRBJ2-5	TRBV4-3	TGCGCCAGCAGCCAAGATCCCGGGACAGGGCAGTACTTC	CASSQDPGTGQYF
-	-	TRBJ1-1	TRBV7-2	TGTGCCAGCAGCCCCCCGGAGGGAGTCGCCACTGAAGCTTTCTTT	CASSPPEGVATEAFF
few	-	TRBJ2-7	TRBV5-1	TGCGCCAGCAGCGCGCCGGGGGCAGGCAATTGGGAGCAGTACTTC	CASSAPGAGNWEQYF
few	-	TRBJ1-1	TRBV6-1	TGTGCCAGCAGGGAAAGGGGGGTCGCGAGGACTGAAGCTTTCTTT	CASRERGVARTEAFF
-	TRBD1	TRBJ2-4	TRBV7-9	TGTGCCAGCAGCCCCCCCCCCGACAGGGACATTCAGTACTTC	CASSPPPDRDIQYF
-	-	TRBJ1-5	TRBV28	TGTGCCAGCAGTTTACATTTTGAGGGACTGTCTGATAGCAATCAGCCCCAGCATTTT	CASSLHFEGLSDSNQPQHF
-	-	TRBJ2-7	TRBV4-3	TGCGCCAGCAGCCAAGATTTGGGGGTTGGCTGCGAGCAGTACTTC	CASSQDLGVGCEQYF
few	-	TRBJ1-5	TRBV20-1	TGCAGTGCTAGACTCGCTTCGGGCAATAGCCAGCCCCAGCATTTT	CSARLASGNSQPQHF
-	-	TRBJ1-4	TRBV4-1	TGCGCCAGCAGCCAACCGGGAGATGAAAAACTGTTTTTT	CASSQPGDEKLFF
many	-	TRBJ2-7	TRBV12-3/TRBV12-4	TGCGCCAGCAGCTTGGGACGTTCCTCCTACGAGCAGTACTTC	CASSLGRSSYEQYF
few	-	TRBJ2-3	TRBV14	TGTGCCAGCAGCCAAGAGGGCCGCGTTATAGATACGCAGTATTTT	CASSQEGRVIDTQYF
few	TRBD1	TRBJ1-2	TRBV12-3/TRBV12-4	TGTGCCAGCAGCCCCCAGGGGGCCAGTGTCGGAGGCTACACCTTC	CASSPQGASVGGYTF
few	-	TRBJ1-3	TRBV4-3	TGCGCCAGCAGCCGATCAGGGTACGGAAACACCATATATTTT	CASSRSGYGNTIYF
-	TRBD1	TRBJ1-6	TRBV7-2	TGTGCCAGCAGCTTCGGCGGGACAGAGCATTCACCCCTCCACTTT	CASSFGGTEHSPLHF
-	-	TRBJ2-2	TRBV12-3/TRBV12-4	TGTGCCAGCAGCACCTGGGACGTCGGGGAGCTGTTTTTT	CASSTWDVGELFF
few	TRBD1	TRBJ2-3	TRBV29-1	TGCAGCGTTGAAGATCTTTCGACAGGGGGCACAGATACGCAGTATTTT	CSVEDLSTGGTDTQYF
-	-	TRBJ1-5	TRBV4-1	TGCGCCAGCAGCCAAGCCTCCGCGGATCAGCCCCAGCATTTT	CASSQASADQPQHF
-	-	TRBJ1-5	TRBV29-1	TGCAGCGATGCTAGGGGGACTCAGCCCCAGCATTTT	CSDARGTQPQHF